These 20 T cell receptor beta chains were sequenced from one sample in a study of T cells after yellow fever vaccination. From the 5' RACE reads, TCRdb called clonotypes with MiXCR, one entry per CDR3 protein. This table holds under 600,000 distinct CDR3 sequences, just over 20% found once. The sample in question was PBMCs, obtained roughly 20 days after the first yellow fever vaccination. These receptors originate from a man younger than 35 who received the YFV17D yellow fever vaccine.

This clonotype was recorded a few times. J is TRBJ2-2 and V is TRBV7-3; 9 positions match TRBD1. The germline V gene has CDR1 SGHTA and CDR2 FQGTGA. The V segment lost 4 bases and the J segment 6 bases; nucleotides outside the gene matches: 9. There are 16 residues in the CDR3. CDR3 amino acids: CASSSPRTGVAGELFF. The CDR3 bases are TGTGCCAGCAGCTCCCCCCGGACAGGGGTGGCCGGGGAGCTGTTTTTT.

The V and J genes are TRBV28 and TRBJ2-5; TRBD2 is a possible D gene (7 bases). Germline V gene lookup returns CDR1 MDHEN and CDR2 SYDVKM. The CDR3 is made up of 15 amino acids. Deletions cut 1 base from V and 1 base from J, with 10 bases between. CDR3 region: CASSLFRGGQETQYF. The CDR3 region has the DNA TGTGCCAGCAGTTTATTTAGGGGGGGCCAAGAGACCCAGTACTTC.

The gene calls are TRBV5-1 and TRBJ2-2, with 7 bases lining up with TRBD1. From germline, CDR1 is SGHRS and CDR2 YFSETQ. V shed 4 bases and J 4 bases; nucleotides not matched to a gene: 13. The CDR3 length is 17 residues. The CDR3 reads CASSMGARQGSTGELFF. CDR3 in DNA: TGCGCCAGCAGCATGGGGGCTAGACAGGGATCCACCGGGGAGCTGTTTTTT.

This chain connects TRBV3-1 to TRBJ1-6, with TRBD1 matching over 9 bases. After removal of 5 bases from V and 9 bases from J, the junction contained 8 bases not matched to a gene. The V gene's germline CDR1 is LGHDT and CDR2 YNNKEL (reference sequence). The CDR3 covers 15 residues. The CDR3 DNA reads TGTGCCAGCAGCTTCCGGACAGGGGAGGCTTCACCCCTCCACTTT. This gives the protein CASSFRTGEASPLHF.

J is TRBJ2-6 and V is TRBV11-2; TRBD1 matches at 7 bases. CDR3 length equals 17 residues. Germline V gene sequence: CDR1 SGHAT, CDR2 FQNNGV. V was pared by 5 bases and J by 0 bases, with 7 bases of the junction left unmatched. The CDR3, as DNA: TGTGCCAGCAGCCCCGGGACAGTTTTCTCTGGGGCCAACGTCCTGACTTTC. Amino acids: CASSPGTVFSGANVLTF.

This clonotype was found a few times. This chain links TRBV7-2 with TRBJ1-4; 9 nucleotides align to TRBD1. The germline CDR1 and CDR2 sequences are SGHTA and FQGNSA. The CDR3 covers 16 residues. J was trimmed by 10 bases and V by 6 bases; bases with no gene match: 15. The DNA for the CDR3 is TGTGCCAGCAGAGGCGGGACAGGGAGGAGCGAGGGAAAACTGTTTTTT. As protein: CASRGGTGRSEGKLFF. The full variable domain, in which reference TRBV7-2 and TRBJ1-4 provide the parts outside the CDR3, is GAGVSQSPSNKVTEKGKDVELRCDPISGHTALYWYRQSLGQGLEFLIYFQGNSAPDKSGLPSDRFSAERTGGSVSTLTIQRTQQEDSAVYLCASRGGTGRSEGKLFFGSGTQLSVL.

The V and J genes are TRBV15 and TRBJ2-3; 8 positions match TRBD2. The CDR3 extends over 16 amino acids. Germline assignment: CDR1 LNHNV and CDR2 YYDKDF (reference sequence). The junction had 8 bases not matched to a gene; V was cut back by 5 bases and J by 1 base. CDR3 amino acids: CATSRTSSVGTDTQYF. The CDR3 DNA sequence: TGTGCCACCAGCCGGACTAGCTCGGTCGGCACAGATACGCAGTATTTT.

This clonotype was seen only a few times. This rearrangement joins TRBV5-5 to TRBJ2-7; D may be TRBD1 (6 bases). The germline gives CDR1 SGHKS, CDR2 YYEKEE (reference sequence). V was clipped by 3 bases and J by 12 bases, with 19 bases between them. This CDR3 region has 13 residues. DNA for the CDR3: TGTGCCAGCAGCTGGACCTGGGACACTGCGACGTACGTC. It is translated as CASSWTWDTATYV.

There are a few counts of this clonotype. The V gene is TRBV1, the J gene TRBJ2-1; TRBD2, the table's D call, was not compared with the DNA. TRBV1 is a recognized pseudogene. The CDR3 spans 20 residues. In nucleotides, the CDR3 is TGCACCAGCAGCCCTGGAAAGACTAGCGGGGGGCCCTCCCCCTACAATGAGCAGTTCTTC. Its protein is CTSSPGKTSGGPSPYNEQFF.

The chain links TRBV5-1 to TRBJ2-1; 8 positions agree with TRBD1. CDR1 SGHRS and CDR2 YFSETQ come from the germline V gene. Trimming at V came to 4 bases and at J to 9 bases, leaving 6 bases not matched to a gene. This CDR3 has 13 amino acids. CDR3 amino acids: CASSAQGEGEQFF. DNA for the CDR3: TGCGCCAGCAGCGCACAGGGGGAAGGTGAGCAGTTCTTC.

This clonotype was counted many times. Without the conserved terminal phenylalanine or tryptophan, this CDR3 likely stems from a read error. Because the CDR3's place on the DNA is in doubt, the DNA is left out and the CDR3 is given as listed by TCRdb. This chain connects TRBV15 to TRBJ2-1; TRBD1, the table's D call, was not compared with the DNA. The CDR3 spans 13 amino acids, including both terminal residues. Germline V gene sequence: CDR1 LNHNV, CDR2 YYDKDF (reference sequence). Here the CDR3 reads CATSRNPRDTIVI.

The CDR3 bases are TGCAGCGTTCAGGGCAGCTCCTACAATGAGCAGTTCTTC. Amino acids: CSVQGSSYNEQFF. V and J are TRBV29-1 and TRBJ2-1, with D possibly matching TRBD1 (5 bases). The CDR3 contains 13 residues. V gave up 5 bases and J gave up 0 bases, with 8 bases separating them. Germline-derived CDR1 and CDR2 are SQVTM and ANQGSEA.

The chain couples TRBV28 to TRBJ2-3; 7 bases are a match to TRBD2. V lost 4 bases to trimming and J lost 14 bases; unmatched junction nucleotides: 9. CDR3 size: 12 residues. Germline CDR1 and CDR2: MDHEN and SYDVKM. The CDR3 DNA is TGTGCCAGCAGTTCGGGGACTATGATACGGTATTTT. The encoded protein is CASSSGTMIRYF.

The V call is TRBV12-3 or TRBV12-4, the J call TRBJ1-6; D is uncertain. The CDR3 is 14 amino acids. V was shortened by 5 bases and J by 7 bases, with 12 bases between the two germline ends. The DNA of the CDR3 is TGTGCCAGCAGTCGGGAGTCTTGGAATTCACCCCTCCACTTT. Protein sequence: CASSRESWNSPLHF.

The CDR3 region is CASSLVGFGKDTQYF. Written as DNA, the CDR3 is TGTGCCAGCAGCTTAGTTGGGTTTGGAAAGGATACGCAGTATTTT. The rearrangement links TRBV7-9 to TRBJ2-3; D not certain. The germline V gene has CDR1 SEHNR and CDR2 FQNEAQ (reference sequence). The CDR3 covers 15 residues. V lost 1 base and J 6 bases, leaving 14 bases between the germline ends.

The sample holds a few counts of this clonotype. The genes are TRBV12-3 or TRBV12-4 and TRBJ2-3; possible D gene TRBD2, 5 bases. Trimming stripped 8 bases from V and 2 bases from J, with 17 bases between. The CDR3 has 15 residues. The CDR3 DNA sequence: TGTGCCAGCGTCCCGGGCGGGCCGCTCACAGATACGCAGTATTTT. As protein: CASVPGGPLTDTQYF.

This clonotype has more than one count but fewer than ten. V gene TRBV11-2 combines with J gene TRBJ2-7; 7 bases agree with TRBD1. The germline V gene encodes CDR1 SGHAT and CDR2 FQNNGV. The V gene end was trimmed by 5 bases and the J gene end by 8 bases; junction bases not matched to a gene: 6. This CDR3 region has 12 residues. The CDR3 DNA reads TGTGCCAGCAGCCACGGACAGGCAAAGCAGTACGTC. The encoded protein is CASSHGQAKQYV.

CDR3 nucleotide sequence: TGTGCCAGCAGCACGGGACTGAGAGTCTACGAGCAGTACGTC. It codes for CASSTGLRVYEQYV. The V gene is TRBV7-9, the J gene TRBJ2-7; D may be TRBD2 (6 bases). Germline V gene sequence: CDR1 SEHNR, CDR2 FQNEAQ (reference sequence). V was pared by 5 bases and J by 3 bases, with 14 bases between. This CDR3 contains 14 residues.

This clonotype was observed at least ten times. This rearrangement joins TRBV28 to TRBJ2-7; TRBD1 might be the D (6 bases). The germline V gene has CDR1 MDHEN and CDR2 SYDVKM. V lost 3 bases to trimming and J lost 7 bases, with 10 bases between them. This CDR3 is 12 amino acids long. The CDR3 sequence is CASSLGQREQYV. The CDR3 coding sequence is TGTGCCAGCAGTTTGGGACAACGGGAGCAGTACGTC.

V and J are TRBV7-2 and TRBJ1-5; D may be TRBD1 (5 bases). The V gene's germline CDR1 is SGHTA and CDR2 FQGNSA. The V and J ends lost 5 bases and 7 bases respectively, with 18 bases between them. The CDR3 is 15 amino acids. The CDR3 loop is CASSPPGRVGQPQHF. As DNA, the CDR3 is TGTGCCAGCAGCCCCCCGGGGCGGGTCGGGCAGCCCCAGCATTTT. The complete variable domain, with remaining parts taken from reference TRBV7-2 and TRBJ1-5, reads GAGVSQSPSNKVTEKGKDVELRCDPISGHTALYWYRQSLGQGLEFLIYFQGNSAPDKSGLPSDRFSAERTGGSVSTLTIQRTQQEDSAVYLCASSPPGRVGQPQHFGDGTRLSIL.